This entry describes one T cell receptor beta chain. The method was immunoSEQ multiplex PCR; TCRdb's version includes in-frame clones alone and lacks a portion of them. The profile shows roughly 260,000 clones, about nine tenths of them singletons. Per germline, CDR1 SQVTM and CDR2 ANQGSEA. The CDR3 extends over 12 amino acids. This record comes from a study of blood T cell repertoires in COVID-19. The gene calls are TRBV29-1 and TRBJ1-5; 8 bases match TRBD1. The sequencing input was peripheral blood. The sequence derives from a woman aged 45-65 years who had recovered from COVID-19. The CDR3 reads CAGGRGLQPQHF. CDR3 DNA sequence: TGCGCCGGGGGCAGGGGGCTGCAGCCCCAGCATTTT.